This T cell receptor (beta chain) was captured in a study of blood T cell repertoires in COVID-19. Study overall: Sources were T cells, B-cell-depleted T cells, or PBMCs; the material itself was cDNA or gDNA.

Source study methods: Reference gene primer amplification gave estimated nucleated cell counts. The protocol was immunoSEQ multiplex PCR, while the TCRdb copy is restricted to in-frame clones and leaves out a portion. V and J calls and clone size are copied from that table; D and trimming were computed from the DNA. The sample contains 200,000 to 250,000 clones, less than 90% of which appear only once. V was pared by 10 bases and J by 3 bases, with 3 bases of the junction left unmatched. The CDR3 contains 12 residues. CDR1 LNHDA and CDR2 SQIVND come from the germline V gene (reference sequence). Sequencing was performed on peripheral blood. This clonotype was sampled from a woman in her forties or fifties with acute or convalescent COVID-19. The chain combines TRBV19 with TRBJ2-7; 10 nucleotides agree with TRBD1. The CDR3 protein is CATGQGVYEQYF. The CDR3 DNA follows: TGTGCCACCGGACAGGGGGTCTACGAGCAGTACTTC.